This TCR beta chain was recorded in a study of cytomegalovirus exposure and HLA in healthy donors. There are a few counts of this clone. The CDR3 has 16 residues. In germline, CDR1 is SNHLY, CDR2 FYNNEI. The junction had 15 bases not matched to a gene; V was cut back by 4 bases and J by 7 bases. PCR involved 60 Vbeta and 13 Jbeta primers. Method: immunoSEQ multiplex PCR; TCRdb's copy keeps in-frame clones and lacks some. The profile shows 150,000 or so clones, almost 80% of them singletons. The chain links TRBV2 to TRBJ1-2, with 7 bases fitting TRBD1. The TCR sequence derives from a man between 40 and 49 years old in good health and CMV-seropositive. The sequenced sample consisted of PBMCs. This chain's CDR3 is CASSARTGASHSGYTF. The DNA of the CDR3 is TGTGCCAGCAGTGCCAGGACAGGTGCGTCGCATTCTGGCTACACCTTC. Variable domain in full (rest from reference TRBV2 and TRBJ1-2): EPEVTQTPSHQVTQMGQEVILRCVPISNHLYFYWYRQILGQKVEFLVSFYNNEISEKSEIFDDQFSVERPDGSNFTLKIRSTKLEDSAMYFCASSARTGASHSGYTFGSGTRLTVV.